A selection of T cell receptor beta chains follows, all from one sample in a study of high-grade serous ovarian cancer treatment subgroups. The protocol was immunoSEQ multiplex PCR, while the TCRdb copy is restricted to in-frame clones and leaves out a portion. The sample holds 35,000 to 45,000 clones, about four fifths seen once. Sequencing input: tumor tissue. Source of these receptors: a human donor with high-grade serous ovarian cancer. Each CDR3 is given with its conserved first and last residue. The D gene is left open where the match is weak. Some rows have no size entry. The others give once, few or many, or a class for an expanded clone.

d_call | j_call | clone_size | v_call | cdr3_nt | cdr3_aa
NA | TRBJ2-3 | NA | TRBV5-6 | TGTGCCAGCAGCTTGGGGCTTGATACGCAGTATTTT | CASSLGLDTQYF
NA | TRBJ1-1 | NA | TRBV7-6 | TGTGCCAGCAGCTTAGGATCCACATTGGCCACTGAAGCTTTCTTT | CASSLGSTLATEAFF
NA | TRBJ2-1 | NA | TRBV7-2 | TGTGCCAGCAGCTTTTGGGGGAATGAGCAGTTCTTC | CASSFWGNEQFF
NA | TRBJ2-5 | NA | TRBV11-2 | TGTGCCAGCAGCTCGCGCAAGGGACCTCGGACGCCGACCGAGACCCAGTACTTC | CASSSRKGPRTPTETQYF
NA | TRBJ1-1 | once | TRBV5-4 | TGTGCCAGCAGCTCGGGCGGGGGGTTGGCTTTCTTT | CASSSGGGLAFF
TRBD1 | TRBJ2-1 | NA | TRBV5-1 | TGCGCCAGCAGCCTGGGACAGGGGGAATTGGACGAGCAGTTCTTC | CASSLGQGELDEQFF
NA | TRBJ2-7 | few | TRBV29-1 | TGCAGCGTTACGAGGGGGGGAACCTACGAGCAGTACTTC | CSVTRGGTYEQYF
NA | TRBJ1-2 | NA | TRBV5-6 | TGTGCCAGCAGCTTCGCCGTTACAGGGACGGACTACACCTTC | CASSFAVTGTDYTF
TRBD2 | TRBJ2-7 | NA | TRBV25-1 | TGTGCCAGCAGGGAGACTAGCGGGACTTTTTACGAGCAGTACTTC | CASRETSGTFYEQYF
NA | TRBJ1-2 | few | TRBV9 | TGTGCCAGCAGCGTAGATGTGGGGGGGGTATATGGCTACACCTTC | CASSVDVGGVYGYTF
NA | TRBJ2-1 | once | TRBV7-9 | TGTGCCAGCAGCTTGGGACACCGGGACGTGGGTGAGCAGTTCTTC | CASSLGHRDVGEQFF
NA | TRBJ2-1 | NA | TRBV12-5 | TGTGCTAGTGGTTTGGTACGGGACACCCACTACAATGAGCAGTTCTTC | CASGLVRDTHYNEQFF
TRBD1 | TRBJ2-3 | NA | TRBV29-1 | TGCAGCGTTGAAGCGGGACAGGGTAGCACAGATACGCAGTATTTT | CSVEAGQGSTDTQYF
TRBD2 | TRBJ2-1 | NA | TRBV7-3 | TGTGCCAGCAGCTTAATGGCCGGAGCGGGAGAGCAGTTCTTC | CASSLMAGAGEQFF
NA | TRBJ1-2 | NA | TRBV28 | TGTGCCAGCAGTTCTCCTAGGACAGTCTATGGCTACACCTTC | CASSSPRTVYGYTF
TRBD1 | TRBJ2-2 | NA | TRBV7-3 | TGTGCCAGCAGCACGGGACAGGGATGGGGAGGGGAGCTGTTTTTT | CASSTGQGWGGELFF
NA | TRBJ1-3 | few | TRBV11-3 | TGTGCCAGCAGCGGGGGACACCTAAACACCATATATTTT | CASSGGHLNTIYF
TRBD1 | TRBJ2-7 | NA | TRBV28 | TGTGCCAGCAGTTTATCTAGGGGGCTGGGGGAGCAGTACTTC | CASSLSRGLGEQYF
NA | TRBJ2-1 | NA | TRBV5-1 | TGCGCCAGCAGCATCCAAACTAGAGCATACAATGAGCAGTTCTTC | CASSIQTRAYNEQFF
NA | TRBJ2-7 | few | TRBV7-3 | TGTGCCAGCAGCCTGGATTCGGGTTACGAGCAGTACTTC | CASSLDSGYEQYF
TRBD2 | TRBJ2-1 | NA | TRBV10-1 | TGCGCCAACCAACACGGGACTAGCGATGATCGGACCTACAATGAGCAGTTCTTC | CANQHGTSDDRTYNEQFF
TRBD2 | TRBJ2-1 | NA | TRBV6-5 | TGTGCCAGCAGTCCCCGGGAGGGCGGGAACAATGAGCAGTTCTTC | CASSPREGGNNEQFF
TRBD1 | TRBJ2-1 | NA | TRBV11-3 | TGTGCCAGCAGCCCGGACAGGGCGCGAAATGAGCAGTTCTTC | CASSPDRARNEQFF
NA | TRBJ2-3 | NA | TRBV7-3 | TGTGCCAGCAGCTTAGGCCAACCGGGCACAGATACGCAGTATTTT | CASSLGQPGTDTQYF
TRBD2 | TRBJ2-2 | NA | TRBV4-2 | TGTGCCAGCAGCCTCCGGGTAGCGGGTGAAACCGGGGAGCTGTTTTTT | CASSLRVAGETGELFF
TRBD1 | TRBJ2-3 | NA | TRBV10-2 | TGCGCCAGCAGCTCAGGGGGCTCGGTCACAGATACGCAGTATTTT | CASSSGGSVTDTQYF
TRBD2 | TRBJ2-4 | NA | TRBV15 | TGTGCCACCAGCTCCCTTGATCGGGGCGGGAGCATTCAGTACTTC | CATSSLDRGGSIQYF
NA | TRBJ1-4 | NA | TRBV5-8 | TGTGCCAGCAGCTTGGCGACACAGAATGAAAAACTGTTTTTT | CASSLATQNEKLFF
TRBD1 | TRBJ1-2 | NA | TRBV28 | TGTGCCAGCCAATCTTTCGCGACAGGGGGCTTTGGCTACACCTTC | CASQSFATGGFGYTF
TRBD1 | TRBJ1-6 | NA | TRBV30 | TGTGCCTGGAGTCAGGGGGTCTTCTTTTCACCCCTCCACTTT | CAWSQGVFFSPLHF
NA | TRBJ1-1 | once | TRBV7-2 | TGTGCCAGCAGCTCAGTACAGGCCACTGAAGCTTTCTTT | CASSSVQATEAFF
NA | TRBJ2-5 | NA | TRBV7-2 | TGTGCCAGCAGCCTCACAGGGTTAGGAGAGACCCAGTACTTC | CASSLTGLGETQYF
NA | TRBJ1-4 | NA | TRBV6-5 | TGTGCCAGCAGTTCAGACCTAAATGAAAAACTGTTTTTT | CASSSDLNEKLFF
NA | TRBJ2-4 | NA | TRBV4-1 | TGCGCCAGCAGCCGGACAGAAAACATTCAGTACTTC | CASSRTENIQYF
NA | TRBJ2-1 | NA | TRBV7-9 | TGTGCCAGCAGCGTCTACGGGTACAATGAGCAGTTCTTC | CASSVYGYNEQFF
NA | TRBJ1-2 | NA | TRBV7-1 | TGTGCCAGCAGCTTAGGAAAAGATGGCTACACCTTC | CASSLGKDGYTF
TRBD2 | TRBJ2-5 | NA | TRBV27 | TGTGCCAGCAGTTTACAAACTAGCGGGGACGGGACCCAGTACTTC | CASSLQTSGDGTQYF
NA | TRBJ1-2 | NA | TRBV28 | TGTGCCAGCAGTGCCAAGCGGTCGGGGCACTATGGCTACACCTTC | CASSAKRSGHYGYTF
NA | TRBJ1-2 | NA | TRBV29-1 | TGCAGCGTTGAGAGGTCTCCGGGAGCCCGGAGCCGTGGCTACACCTTC | CSVERSPGARSRGYTF
NA | TRBJ1-2 | few | TRBV21-1 | TGTGCCTCGGAGGGCGGGCTTTATGGCTACACCTTC | CASEGGLYGYTF
TRBD1 | TRBJ2-5 | few | TRBV11-2 | TGTGCCAGCAGCTCCAATGACAGGGGCGAACGTGAGACCCAGTACTTC | CASSSNDRGERETQYF
NA | TRBJ2-5 | NA | TRBV28 | TGTGCCAGCAGTTGGAGGGAGGTGGGGCGGGAGACCCAGTACTTC | CASSWREVGRETQYF
TRBD2 | TRBJ2-3 | NA | TRBV27 | TGTGCCAGCAGTTTTCGACTAGCGGGAGTAAAGACAGATACGCAGTATTTT | CASSFRLAGVKTDTQYF
NA | TRBJ1-4 | NA | TRBV9 | TGTGCCAGCAGCGTAGGGAACGGGGGGGAAAAACTGTTTTTT | CASSVGNGGEKLFF
TRBD2 | TRBJ2-7 | NA | TRBV11-3 | TGTGCCAGCAGCTTAGAGGCTAGCGGGATTTACGAGCAGTACTTC | CASSLEASGIYEQYF
NA | TRBJ2-3 | NA | TRBV18 | TGTGCCAGCTCACCACCATTTTCCCCAGATACGCAGTATTTT | CASSPPFSPDTQYF
NA | TRBJ2-5 | NA | TRBV7-2 | TGTGCCAGCAGCCGGGCCAGTGTTCAAGAGACCCAGTACTTC | CASSRASVQETQYF
NA | TRBJ2-1 | NA | TRBV5-1 | TGCGCCAGCAGCGAAGACAGACCCTCCTACAATGAGCAGTTCTTC | CASSEDRPSYNEQFF
NA | TRBJ1-3 | NA | TRBV28 | TGTGCCAGCAGTTTAGAGGACGGACAGTCAAAACCCTCCCTAGTCTCTGGAAACACCATATATTTT | CASSLEDGQSKPSLVSGNTIYF
TRBD2 | TRBJ2-1 | NA | TRBV27 | TGTGCCAGCAGTCCTGGACTAGCGGGAGTCGATGAGCAGTTCTTC | CASSPGLAGVDEQFF
NA | TRBJ2-7 | NA | TRBV30 | TGTGCCTGGAGACGGACAGAATACGAGCAGTACTTC | CAWRRTEYEQYF
NA | TRBJ2-1 | once | TRBV7-9 | TGTGCCAGCAGCCGCTCGGACTTGCGGACGGAGCAGTTCTTC | CASSRSDLRTEQFF
NA | TRBJ2-2 | NA | TRBV11-3 | TGTGCCAGCAGCCTTAAAACCCGAACCGGGGAGCTGTTTTTT | CASSLKTRTGELFF
NA | TRBJ1-5 | NA | TRBV19 | TGTGCCAGTAGTAATAGGGACAATCAGCCCCAGCATTTT | CASSNRDNQPQHF
NA | TRBJ2-1 | NA | TRBV28 | TGTGCCAGCAGTTTATCCGGGGGTCGGAATGAGCAGTTCTTC | CASSLSGGRNEQFF
NA | TRBJ1-2 | NA | TRBV28 | TGTGCCAGCAGTTTATCTGGGGTTAACTATGGCTACACCTTC | CASSLSGVNYGYTF
NA | TRBJ2-7 | NA | TRBV5-8 | TGTGCCAGCAGCCGCTATAGATCATGGAGGGGGGAGCAGTACTTC | CASSRYRSWRGEQYF
NA | TRBJ1-3 | few | TRBV25-1 | TGTGCCAGCAGTCCAAGGGAAAGTAGAAACACCATATATTTT | CASSPRESRNTIYF
NA | TRBJ1-5 | NA | TRBV5-8 | TGTGCCAGCCCCGCCGCGGGCAATCAGCCCCAGCATTTT | CASPAAGNQPQHF
NA | TRBJ1-5 | few | TRBV18 | TGTGCCAGCTCACGCAGGGAAAATCAGCCCCAGCATTTT | CASSRRENQPQHF